This entry describes one T cell receptor (beta chain). The target antigen is unknown. This sample is part of a study of OX40 agonist ivuxolimab in advanced cancers. Study details: In this cohort, patients received ivuxolimab, an agonistic anti-OX40 (CD134) antibody. Age averaged around 60 years (range about 20 to 79), and 82.7% were male. General observations from the study: Dose levels from 0.1 to 3.0 mg/kg saw CD4+ and CD8+ blood T cells expand clonally by week 6. In general, CD8+ T cells held more expanded clones than CD4+ did, on average.

Sequenced by immunoSEQ multiplex PCR; TCRdb stores in-frame clones only, minus some. The sample yields some 21,000 clones, 65% to 70% seen once. The CDR3 totals 16 residues. V was shortened by 1 base and J by 6 bases, with 18 bases between the two germline ends. The germline V gene encodes CDR1 MDHEN and CDR2 SYDVKM. The chain couples TRBV28 to TRBJ1-2, with D possibly being TRBD1 (6 bases). This TCR derives from an adult with an advanced solid tumor such as melanoma, head and neck, liver or kidney cancer. Here the sequenced sample was CD4+ or CD8+ T cells sorted from blood, taken in a trial of the OX40 agonist ivuxolimab. The CDR3 DNA reads TGTGCCAGCAGTTTATATCCCACCGGACAGAACAATGGCTACACCTTC. Amino acids: CASSLYPTGQNNGYTF.